The T cell receptor beta chain under discussion was sequenced for a study of cytomegalovirus exposure and HLA in healthy donors. Study-wide context: The approximately 120 validation repertoires, a later analysis reported, used the same platform as the 700 or so repertoires from the first cohort. Study-wide results and limits: First-cohort TCR clusters were later found to tend to co-occur in the 120 or so validation repertoires. Listed as cytomegalovirus-associated were 150 to 200 TCR beta chains. Most TCRs appeared rarely, but some public TCRs recurred in many donors.

On this clone itself: Antigen unknown.

Clones were sequenced by immunoSEQ multiplex PCR, and TCRdb holds only the in-frame ones, with some missing. In the table there are fewer than 90,000 clones, 85% to 95% of which are singletons. This clonotype originated in a woman aged 18-29 years in good health and CMV-seronegative. Sequencing was carried out using PBMCs.

For the CDR3, the DNA is TGTGCCAGCAGCTTGGGGGGGCCTACTGAAGCTTTCTTT. Translating gives CASSLGGPTEAFF. The chain links TRBV7-6 to TRBJ1-1, with TRBD1 as a possible D gene (6 bases). CDR1 is SGHVS, CDR2 FNYEAQ, per germline. The V end lost 3 bases, the J end lost 5 bases, and 10 bases lay between the germline ends. The CDR3 covers 13 residues. The whole variable domain, remainder taken from reference TRBV7-6 and TRBJ1-1, is GAGVSQSPRYKVTKRGQDVALRCDPISGHVSLYWYRQALGQGPEFLTYFNYEAQQDKSGLPNDRFSAERPEGSISTLTIQRTEQRDSAMYRCASSLGGPTEAFFGQGTRLTVV.